These T cell receptor beta chains were read from a single sample in a study of shared clonotypes between healthy human individuals. Assay: immunoSEQ multiplex PCR; the TCRdb copy retains only in-frame clones and omits some. This table holds approximately 810,000 clones, 85% to 95% found once. The specimen sequenced was naive CD8+ T cells sorted from blood. These receptors were taken from a man aged 30-40 years in good health. The CDR3 runs from the conserved cysteine through the conserved F or W. Fields, in order: clone size, J gene, D gene, V gene, CDR3 protein, CDR3 DNA. A D gene is named only where the DNA matches it firmly. The listing skips clone size in some rows; elsewhere it reads once, few, many or a size class.

.	TRBJ2-7	TRBD1	TRBV5-6	CASSWGTGEKYF	TGTGCCAGCAGCTGGGGGACAGGGGAGAAGTACTTC
.	TRBJ2-7	.	TRBV10-3	CAISDPGHLSHEQYF	TGTGCCATCAGTGACCCCGGACACCTTTCCCACGAGCAGTACTTC
.	TRBJ2-6	.	TRBV7-2	CASSFLTGSYSGANVLTF	TGTGCCAGCAGCTTCCTCACAGGGTCCTACTCTGGGGCCAACGTCCTGACTTTC
once	TRBJ2-6	TRBD2	TRBV19	CASSIVPSGMRTGANVLTF	TGTGCCAGTAGTATAGTTCCTAGCGGGATGAGAACTGGGGCCAACGTCCTGACTTTC
.	TRBJ1-1	.	TRBV30	CAWLRPPNTEAFF	TGTGCCTGGCTACGTCCCCCGAACACTGAAGCTTTCTTT
.	TRBJ2-1	TRBD2	TRBV19	CASSTTSGGDSYNEQFF	TGTGCCAGTAGTACCACTAGCGGGGGGGACTCCTACAATGAGCAGTTCTTC
.	TRBJ2-7	TRBD1	TRBV29-1	CSVEGQGGVYEQYF	TGCAGCGTTGAGGGACAGGGGGGTGTCTACGAGCAGTACTTC
.	TRBJ1-1	.	TRBV27	CASSLFGGQNTEAFF	TGTGCCAGCAGTTTATTCGGAGGACAGAACACTGAAGCTTTCTTT
.	TRBJ2-7	.	TRBV28	CASRERGPFSYEQYF	TGTGCCAGCAGGGAAAGGGGACCCTTCTCCTACGAGCAGTACTTC
.	TRBJ1-1	TRBD1	TRBV19	CASLQGVGTEAFF	TGTGCCAGTCTCCAGGGGGTCGGCACTGAAGCTTTCTTT
.	TRBJ2-7	.	TRBV7-2	CASSFSTRNEQYF	TGTGCCAGCAGCTTTAGCACCCGGAACGAGCAGTACTTC
.	TRBJ2-3	TRBD1	TRBV28	CASSSLQGALFTDTQYF	TGTGCCAGCAGTTCCCTACAGGGGGCGCTTTTCACAGATACGCAGTATTTT
.	TRBJ2-5	.	TRBV11-2	CASSLARAGETQYF	TGTGCCAGCAGCTTAGCCAGGGCGGGGGAGACCCAGTACTTC
.	TRBJ1-4	.	TRBV7-9	CASSTAGAIGEKLFF	TGTGCCAGCAGCACTGCGGGGGCCATCGGTGAAAAACTGTTTTTT
.	TRBJ2-2	.	TRBV12-5	CASAADGNTGELFF	TGTGCTAGTGCCGCGGACGGAAACACCGGGGAGCTGTTTTTT
.	TRBJ2-1	.	TRBV4-1	CASSQDLAVYNEQFF	TGCGCCAGCAGCCAAGACCTAGCAGTCTACAATGAGCAGTTCTTC
.	TRBJ1-1	.	TRBV27	CASSLFWQNTEAFF	TGTGCCAGCAGTTTATTCTGGCAGAACACTGAAGCTTTCTTT
.	TRBJ1-5	TRBD1	TRBV4-3	CASSQDSGGFVQPQHF	TGCGCCAGCAGCCAAGATTCAGGGGGCTTCGTTCAGCCCCAGCATTTT
once	TRBJ2-1	.	TRBV21-1	CASSLSLEGRRDEQFF	TGTGCCAGCAGCCTCTCTTTGGAGGGGCGCCGGGATGAGCAGTTCTTC
.	TRBJ2-3	.	TRBV29-1	CSVEGWEAYTDTQYF	TGCAGCGTTGAAGGGTGGGAGGCCTACACAGATACGCAGTATTTT
.	TRBJ1-5	.	TRBV28	CASSILATGSNQPQHF	TGTGCCAGCAGTATCCTGGCCACAGGGAGCAATCAGCCCCAGCATTTT
.	TRBJ1-2	.	TRBV5-3	CARSLDKGNGYTF	TGTGCCAGAAGCTTGGATAAAGGGAACGGCTACACCTTC
.	TRBJ1-1	.	TRBV15	CATGRGAGEAFF	TGTGCCACCGGGAGGGGGGCAGGTGAAGCTTTCTTT
.	TRBJ2-2	TRBD2	TRBV5-5	CASSLGLAGVTGELFF	TGTGCCAGCAGCTTGGGGCTAGCGGGAGTCACCGGGGAGCTGTTTTTT
.	TRBJ2-6	.	TRBV29-1	CSVEDHQFSGANVLTF	TGCAGCGTTGAAGATCACCAGTTCTCTGGGGCCAACGTCCTGACTTTC
.	TRBJ2-7	.	TRBV2	CATPSLGAMGYEQYF	TGTGCCACCCCAAGCCTAGGGGCGATGGGCTACGAGCAGTACTTC
.	TRBJ2-2	TRBD1	TRBV11-3	CASSLRQTGGNTGELFF	TGTGCCAGCAGCTTACGTCAGACAGGGGGAAACACCGGGGAGCTGTTTTTT
.	TRBJ2-1	.	TRBV29-1	CSATLEEQFF	TGCAGCGCTACCCTCGAGGAGCAGTTCTTC
.	TRBJ2-7	.	TRBV7-9	CASSRDDSYEQYF	TGTGCCAGCAGCCGAGACGACTCCTACGAGCAGTACTTC
.	TRBJ2-1	.	TRBV7-9	CASTKFPNEQFF	TGTGCCAGCACGAAGTTTCCCAATGAGCAGTTCTTC
.	TRBJ2-3	.	TRBV28	CASSPDDYGTDTQYF	TGTGCCAGCAGTCCCGACGACTACGGCACAGATACGCAGTATTTT
.	TRBJ2-1	.	TRBV2	CASSEGQGIYNEQFF	TGTGCCAGCAGTGAGGGTCAGGGGATCTACAATGAGCAGTTCTTC